This T cell receptor (beta chain) was profiled in a study of graft-versus-host responses after intestinal transplantation. The CDR3 runs 13 residues. Germline V gene data show CDR1 as KGHSH and CDR2 as LQKENI. Measured with immunoSEQ multiplex PCR; TCRdb has only the in-frame clones, and not every one. This sample has 100,000 to 130,000 clones, with over 80% found just once. In the case of this clone: Its antigen is unknown. Compared with germline, one end of the junction differs, possibly owing to a read error.

The V gene is TRBV18, the J gene TRBJ2-7; D ambiguous. The TCR was taken from a human donor who was the organ donor for an intestinal transplant. The sequenced sample was unstimulated CD4+ T cells sorted from spleen or lymph node cells, obtained before transplant. CDR3 nucleotide sequence: TGTGCCAGCTCACCCAAAGGCTCCTACGGGCAGTACTTC. Its protein is CASSPKGSYGQYF.